Below, one T cell receptor (beta chain) is given with its context. This sample was taken from a study of technical replicates of blood from a few donors. The V and J ends lost 5 bases and 4 bases, in that order; junction bases with no gene match: 8. The CDR3 is 16 amino acids. CDR1 and CDR2 from the germline V gene are SNHLY and FYNNEI. Assay: immunoSEQ multiplex PCR; the TCRdb copy retains only in-frame clones and omits some. This sample has tens of thousands of clones, with about 97% found just once. Sample: T cells isolated from PBMCs. This TCR derives from a human donor in good health. The chain recombines TRBV2 with TRBJ2-2, with 9 bases identical to TRBD1. The CDR3 DNA follows: TGTGCCAGCAGTCCGGGACAGGGCAAAGGCACCGGGGAGCTGTTTTTT. It codes for CASSPGQGKGTGELFF. The variable domain in full, with the rest retrieved from reference TRBV2 and TRBJ2-2, is EPEVTQTPSHQVTQMGQEVILRCVPISNHLYFYWYRQILGQKVEFLVSFYNNEISEKSEIFDDQFSVERPDGSNFTLKIRSTKLEDSAMYFCASSPGQGKGTGELFFGEGSRLTVL.